These 14 T cell receptor beta chains share one sample of origin, sequenced in a study of CD4 T cells in relation to SARS-CoV-2 and coronaviruses (TCRdb year 2021). Antigens for these TCRs are unknown. Library prep was done by the immunoSEQ multiplex PCR assay. Sourced from immuneACCESS, this table was stored by TCRdb with only in-frame sequences that have V and J called. A share of the clones is absent; for the studies checked, an unresolved V gene accounts for under half, and the remainder has no known explanation. The sample table shows some 46,000 clones, and almost 85% are seen once. More than 1.3% of the sample comes from the top ten. Specimen: naive CD4+ T cells from PBMCs, cultured in vitro. What this sample's cell subset or site label stands for: naive CD4+ T cells isolated by negative enrichment. Every receptor here comes from an adult with COVID-19.

The table lists this clone with a few counts. This sequence joins TRBV20-1 and TRBJ2-7; D remains ambiguous. The CDR3 spans 14 residues. The V and J ends lost 3 bases and 2 bases respectively, with 14 bases between them. Germline assignment: CDR1 DFQATT and CDR2 SNEGSKA (reference sequence). CDR3 region: CSASYPDRAYEQYF. CDR3 nucleotide sequence: TGCAGTGCTAGTTACCCCGACCGAGCCTACGAGCAGTACTTC.

This chain joins TRBV19 and TRBJ2-2; TRBD2 matches 7 bases. V trimming: 7 bases; J trimming: 0 bases; junction bases outside the gene matches: 5. The CDR3 sequence is 15 residues long. Germline-derived CDR1 and CDR2 are LNHDA and SQIVND (reference sequence). DNA for the CDR3: TGTGCCAGTAAGGTGGGAGGGGCGAACACCGGGGAGCTGTTTTTT. Encoded protein: CASKVGGANTGELFF.

The J gene is TRBJ2-4, the V gene TRBV29-1; 7 bases are a match to TRBD1. The CDR3 covers 14 residues. The germline CDR1 and CDR2 sequences are SQVTM and ANQGSEA. J was trimmed by 2 bases and V by 7 bases; bases with no gene match: 8. The DNA of the CDR3 is TGCAGCGCACGACAGGGCTCCACCAAAAACATTCAGTACTTC. Residues: CSARQGSTKNIQYF. Combining the CDR3 with reference TRBV29-1 and TRBJ2-4 gives the whole variable domain SAVISQKPSRDICQRGTSLTIQCQVDSQVTMMFWYRQQPGQSLTLIATANQGSEATYESGFVIDKFPISRPNLTFSTLTVSNMSPEDSSIYLCSARQGSTKNIQYFGAGTRLSVL.

V is TRBV29-1 and J is TRBJ1-2; D may be TRBD1 (6 bases). Germline V gene sequence: CDR1 SQVTM, CDR2 ANQGSEA. V lost 6 bases and J 5 bases, leaving 16 bases between the germline ends. The CDR3 is 13 amino acids. The CDR3 DNA reads as TGCAGCGTCCCAAAGGGCCAGGGGTATGGCTACACCTTC. Residues: CSVPKGQGYGYTF. The entire variable domain, with the rest obtained from reference TRBV29-1 and TRBJ1-2, is as follows: SAVISQKPSRDICQRGTSLTIQCQVDSQVTMMFWYRQQPGQSLTLIATANQGSEATYESGFVIDKFPISRPNLTFSTLTVSNMSPEDSSIYLCSVPKGQGYGYTFGSGTRLTVV.

The V gene is TRBV4-1, the J gene TRBJ2-1; 14 bases are a match to TRBD2. The V and J ends lost 6 bases and 6 bases, in that order; junction bases with no gene match: 10. Germline V gene data show CDR1 as MGHRA and CDR2 as YSYEKL. The CDR3 contains 17 residues. Here the CDR3 reads CASSRPAGLAGGNEQFF. The CDR3, as DNA: TGCGCCAGCAGTCGACCCGCTGGACTAGCGGGAGGCAATGAGCAGTTCTTC.

The gene calls are TRBV5-4 and TRBJ1-2; D may be TRBD1 (6 bases). The V and J ends lost 0 bases and 2 bases respectively, with 11 bases between them. Germline CDR1 and CDR2: SGHNT and YYREEE (reference sequence). The CDR3 is made up of 15 amino acids. CDR3 bases: TGTGCCAGCAGCTTGGAAGGGGGGCCCAACTATGGCTACACCTTC. Its translation is CASSLEGGPNYGYTF.

This clone was counted a few times. The V call is TRBV7-9, the J call TRBJ2-7; D is possibly TRBD1 (5 bases). This CDR3 contains 14 residues. Germline-derived CDR1 and CDR2 are SEHNR and FQNEAQ (reference sequence). Trimming shortened V by 0 bases and J by 2 bases, and 8 bases separated the two germline ends. The CDR3 loop is CASSLAGLTYEQYF. CDR3 nucleotide sequence: TGTGCCAGCAGCTTAGCGGGGCTAACCTACGAGCAGTACTTC. The whole variable domain, remainder taken from reference TRBV7-9 and TRBJ2-7, is DTGVSQNPRHKITKRGQNVTFRCDPISEHNRLYWYRQTLGQGPEFLTYFQNEAQLEKSRLLSDRFSAERPKGSFSTLEIQRTEQGDSAMYLCASSLAGLTYEQYFGPGTRLTVT.

The V and J genes are TRBV25-1 and TRBJ1-2, with D perhaps matching TRBD1 (5 bases). CDR3 length: 14 amino acids. Germline values: CDR1 MGHDK, CDR2 SYGVNS. The V and J ends lost 4 bases and 6 bases respectively, with 15 bases between them. The CDR3 protein is CASSAGGGLDGYTF. The CDR3 bases are TGTGCCAGCAGTGCCGGGGGGGGACTGGATGGCTACACCTTC.

J is TRBJ2-1 and V is TRBV27; TRBD1 matches 9 bases. The V and J ends lost 6 bases and 8 bases, in that order; junction bases with no gene match: 8. This CDR3 has 14 amino acids. Germline CDR1 and CDR2: MNHEY and SMNVEV (reference sequence). In DNA, the CDR3 is TGTGCCAGCAGGGACAGGGGCTCGGTTCATGAGCAGTTCTTC. This gives the protein CASRDRGSVHEQFF.

This rearrangement joins TRBV10-3 to TRBJ1-5; D remains ambiguous. From germline, CDR1 is ENHRY and CDR2 SYGVKD. This CDR3 is built from 14 residues. V lost 6 bases, J lost 0 bases, and 9 bases lay in between. Here the CDR3 reads CAIRVEDSNQPQHF. As DNA, the CDR3 is TGTGCCATCAGGGTAGAGGATAGCAATCAGCCCCAGCATTTT.

CDR3 bases: TGTGCCAGTAGTACTGTGGGACACTTCGGTTACGAGCAGTACTTC. Amino acid sequence: CASSTVGHFGYEQYF. The chain couples TRBV19 to TRBJ2-7; TRBD1 might be the D (6 bases). The CDR3 is 15 residues long. Looked up from germline, CDR1 is LNHDA and CDR2 is SQIVND (reference sequence). Trimming removed 4 bases from V and 4 bases from J, with 17 bases in between.

DNA for the CDR3: TGTGCCAGCAGTGATCCTTTCTCTGGGGCCAACGTCCTGACTTTC. Protein: CASSDPFSGANVLTF. This chain joins TRBV25-1 and TRBJ2-6, with D unclear. Trimming took off 3 bases at V and 0 bases at J, with 6 bases between the two ends. Per germline, CDR1 MGHDK and CDR2 SYGVNS. The length of the CDR3 is 15 residues.

This chain connects TRBV28 to TRBJ2-1; D remains ambiguous. The V end was cut by 10 bases, the J end by 0 bases, with 13 bases between. This CDR3 has 14 amino acids. The germline gives CDR1 MDHEN, CDR2 SYDVKM. The CDR3 nucleotides read TGTGCCACCACCCCGGACCCCTCCTACAATGAGCAGTTCTTC. Translated, it gives CATTPDPSYNEQFF. Variable domain in full (rest from reference TRBV28 and TRBJ2-1): DVKVTQSSRYLVKRTGEKVFLECVQDMDHENMFWYRQDPGLGLRLIYFSYDVKMKEKGDIPEGYSVSREKKERFSLILESASTNQTSMYLCATTPDPSYNEQFFGPGTRLTVL.

J is TRBJ1-5 and V is TRBV28; no reliable D call. Looked up from germline, CDR1 is MDHEN and CDR2 is SYDVKM. V lost 6 bases and J lost 7, with 13 bases in between. This CDR3 contains 13 residues. The CDR3 sequence is CASSSGQNQPQHF. The DNA of the CDR3 is TGTGCCAGCAGCTCCGGGCAAAACCAGCCCCAGCATTTT.